Following are 3 T cell receptor beta chains from one sample sequenced in a study of T-cell memory formation after mild COVID-19. Each CDR3 protein is one row after TCRdb ran MiXCR on the 5' RACE reads. The table lists roughly 350,000 distinct CDR3 sequences, roughly an eighth of them singletons. The specimen sequenced was PBMCs or a T cell subset sorted from them (not recorded which). The receptors stem from a man in his late teens or twenties who had mild COVID-19 (a few samples of this study predate the infection). Cell type and time point are not known.

This clonotype was counted at least ten times. The chain couples TRBV5-4 to TRBJ2-1, with D perhaps matching TRBD2 (7 bases). V lost 4 bases and J 8 bases, leaving 16 bases between the germline ends. The germline V gene encodes CDR1 SGHNT and CDR2 YYREEE (reference sequence). The CDR3 spans 14 residues. The CDR3 reads CASSPLGGLHEQFF. The CDR3 DNA sequence: TGTGCCAGCAGCCCCCTGGGGGGGCTCCATGAGCAGTTCTTC. The whole variable domain, filled in from reference TRBV5-4 and TRBJ2-1, reads ETGVTQSPTHLIKTRGQQVTLRCSSQSGHNTVSWYQQALGQGPQFIFQYYREEENGRGNFPPRFSGLQFPNYSSELNVNALELDDSALYLCASSPLGGLHEQFFGPGTRLTVL.

This clonotype was found a few times. This sequence joins TRBV15 and TRBJ2-5, with 9 bases lining up with TRBD2. The CDR3 totals 13 residues. CDR1 and CDR2 (germline): LNHNV, YYDKDF (reference sequence). J was trimmed by 5 bases and V by 4 bases; bases with no gene match: 2. Here the CDR3 reads CATSILAGETQYF. The CDR3 DNA reads as TGTGCCACCAGCATACTAGCGGGTGAGACCCAGTACTTC. Together with reference TRBV15 and TRBJ2-5, the CDR3 gives the full variable domain: DAMVIQNPRYQVTQFGKPVTLSCSQTLNHNVMYWYQQKSSQAPKLLFHYYDKDFNNEADTPDNFQSRRPNTSFCFLDIRSPGLGDTAMYLCATSILAGETQYFGPGTRLLVL.

This clonotype has a handful of counts. This CDR3 reads CASSLPRGEAEQYF. CDR3 DNA: TGTGCCAGCAGCCTCCCTCGGGGGGAGGCCGAGCAGTACTTC. V is TRBV7-9 and J is TRBJ2-7; 7 bases match TRBD2. With 5 bases clipped from V and 6 bases from J, the junction kept 10 bases outside the gene matches. Germline-derived CDR1 and CDR2 are SEHNR and FQNEAQ (reference sequence). CDR3 length: 14 amino acids.